This T cell receptor beta chain was observed in a study of blood T cell repertoires in COVID-19. Study as a whole: Samples came from the United States, Italy and Spain, spanning acute and convalescent COVID-19. PBMCs, B-cell-depleted T cells, or T cells provided the cDNA or gDNA that made up the material.

Assay used: immunoSEQ multiplex PCR; TCRdb lists only in-frame clones, some missing. The data show about 130,000 clones, around 77% seen once. The clonotype was recovered from a human donor in a cohort sampled during active COVID-19. Sequencing input: peripheral blood.

For the CDR3, the DNA is TGTGCCAGCAGTGAAGCGGGGCTAGCGGGCCTCAACAATGAGCAGTTCTTC. It specifies CASSEAGLAGLNNEQFF. The rearrangement links TRBV2 to TRBJ2-1, with 8 bases matching TRBD2. The CDR3 consists of 17 residues. Unmatched junction bases numbered 9, after V lost 0 bases and J lost 5 bases. Germline CDR1 reads SNHLY; CDR2 reads FYNNEI.